This record looks at one T cell receptor beta chain sequence and its context. Antigen unknown. The sample is drawn from a study of T cell responses to AZD1222 COVID-19 vaccine. The germline V and J ends were trimmed by 3 bases and 1 base, with 13 bases remaining between them. The CDR3 has 15 amino acids. Germline CDR1 and CDR2: SGHRS and YFSETQ. Data came from immunoSEQ multiplex PCR; TCRdb stores just in-frame clones and leaves some out. Among roughly 70,000 clones, around nine tenths were seen once, and the ten largest hold 6.3%. Study-level results: Along spike, vaccine-associated CD4 TCRs were found throughout, with dominance at 160-218 and 743-854. Donors were mostly white British, more females; clonal diversity possibly underestimated.

The sequence came from an adult who received the MenACWY meningococcal vaccine as a control. The specimen was peripheral blood, collected 28 days after the second dose of the MenACWY control vaccine. The chain combines TRBV5-1 with TRBJ1-1; D may be TRBD1 (5 bases). CDR3 coding DNA: TGCGCCAGCAGCTCCTCTTCGGGGGGGAACACTGAAGCTTTCTTT. It codes for CASSSSSGGNTEAFF.